The 3 T cell receptor beta chains in this list originate from one sample, sequenced in a study of CD4+ T cells in melanoma. Profiling relied on immunoSEQ multiplex PCR, and the TCRdb table lists in-frame clones only, not all of them. The sample carries around 10,000 clones, over 60% recorded once. The sample taken for sequencing was tumor tissue. All receptors come from a human donor with melanoma.

The CDR3 bases are TGTGCCAGCAGTCGGGACCGAGTAAGCAATCAGCCCCAGCATTTT. It specifies CASSRDRVSNQPQHF. The chain recombines TRBV6-1 with TRBJ1-5; TRBD1 might be the D (5 bases). Germline CDR1 MNHNS, CDR2 SASEGT. V was shortened by 5 bases and J by 1 base, with 12 bases between the two germline ends. The CDR3 sequence is 15 residues long.

The chain links TRBV6-1 to TRBJ2-2, with TRBD2 as a possible D gene (5 bases). This CDR3 region has 14 residues. V dropped 4 bases and J dropped 4 bases, with 10 bases sitting between them. Germline V CDR1 and CDR2: MNHNS, SASEGT. In nucleotides, the CDR3 is TGTGCCAGCAGTGTCGGAGGAGGCACCGGGGAGCTGTTTTTT. Translated: CASSVGGGTGELFF.

The chain uses TRBV10-2 and TRBJ2-3, with D perhaps being TRBD1 or TRBD2 (5 bases each). V was pared by 3 bases and J by 2 bases, with 15 bases between. The CDR3 length is 16 residues. Germline V gene lookup returns CDR1 WSHSY and CDR2 SAAADI. CDR3 DNA: TGCGCCAGCAGTGAAAGGGGAGTAGGTTCCACAGATACGCAGTATTTT. The encoded protein is CASSERGVGSTDTQYF.